The T cell receptor beta chain under discussion was sequenced for a study of human CD8 memory T cell subsets. General study findings and limits: Chao1 estimates suggested higher diversity in stem-like memory T cells than in precursor exhausted T cells. The study sequenced T cell receptor beta chains only.

Buffy coats from healthy donors yielded the PBMC. Negative magnetic selection enriched total CD8+ T cells. A word on this clonotype: The antigen is not known.

Investigators built TCR beta libraries using UMI-labeled 5' RACE. TCRdb reworked the 5' RACE reads into one entry per CDR3 protein, no DNA. The sample has 11,000 or so distinct CDR3 sequences. The sequenced sample consisted of CD8+ T cells from PBMCs. The clonotype was recovered from a human donor in good health.

CDR3 loop: CASSLVRADNEQFF. V usage is TRBV7-9 and J usage is TRBJ2-1. The CDR3 covers 14 residues. Germline CDR1 SEHNR, CDR2 FQNEAQ (reference sequence).